These 8 T cell receptor beta chains came from one sample sequenced in a study of T cell responses to AZD1222 COVID-19 vaccine. Profiled with immunoSEQ multiplex PCR; TCRdb holds only in-frame clones, not every one. The table shows about 120,000 clones, with 70% to 90% occurring only once. Here the sequenced sample was peripheral blood, taken on day 0 of AZD1222 vaccination. The origin of the receptors is an adult in good health.

The chain carries TRBV10-2 and TRBJ2-5, with TRBD2 matching over 12 bases. The length of the CDR3 is 15 residues. J was trimmed by 2 bases and V by 6 bases; bases with no gene match: 4. Germline V gene data show CDR1 as WSHSY and CDR2 as SAAADI. As DNA, the CDR3 is TGCGCCAGCAGACGACTAGCGGGAGTACAAGAGACCCAGTACTTC. This sequence encodes CASRRLAGVQETQYF.

The J gene is TRBJ1-1, the V gene TRBV5-5; tentatively, D is TRBD1 (6 bases). This CDR3 region has 15 residues. CDR1 is SGHKS and CDR2 is YYEKEE in the germline V gene (reference sequence). V lost 0 bases and J lost 1, with 10 bases in between. The CDR3 sequence: CASSLAMTGNTEAFF. The CDR3 nucleotides are TGTGCCAGCAGCTTGGCCATGACAGGGAACACTGAAGCTTTCTTT.

The chain combines TRBV4-1 with TRBJ2-3, with D perhaps matching TRBD1 or TRBD2 (5 bases each). The CDR3 covers 17 residues. Germline CDR1 MGHRA, CDR2 YSYEKL. Between the trimmed V and J ends, which lost 4 bases and 0 bases, there was a span of 17 bases. CDR3 coding DNA: TGCGCCAGCAGCCGCCAAGGCCCGGGGCAAAGCACAGATACGCAGTATTTT. It translates to CASSRQGPGQSTDTQYF.

V and J are TRBV3-1 (or the pseudogene TRBV3-2) and TRBJ1-2, with D uncertain. Germline values: CDR1 LGHDT, CDR2 YNNKEL (reference sequence). The CDR3 extends over 12 amino acids. V lost 6 bases and J 8 bases, leaving 13 bases between the germline ends. CDR3 loop: CASSQTLRGYTF. The CDR3 region has the DNA TGTGCCAGCAGTCAAACCCTAAGAGGCTACACCTTC.

In this sample, this clone turned up once. The chain recombines TRBV28 with TRBJ1-5, with a tentative D call TRBD1 (5 bases). Trimming took 9 bases from V and 6 from J, leaving 12 bases between them. This CDR3 comprises 12 residues. Germline CDR1 reads MDHEN; CDR2 reads SYDVKM. DNA for the CDR3: TGTGCCAGTTGGCCGACAGCTCAGCCCCAGCATTTT. This codes for CASWPTAQPQHF.

This chain connects TRBV5-6 to TRBJ1-4; 7 bases are shared with TRBD1. This CDR3 is 14 amino acids long. The V and J ends lost 4 bases and 5 bases, in that order; junction bases with no gene match: 5. CDR1 SGHDT and CDR2 YYEEEE come from the germline V gene. For the CDR3, the DNA is TGTGCCAGCAGCAGGGGACAGCAAAATGAAAAACTGTTTTTT. Translation gives CASSRGQQNEKLFF. Full variable domain (outside the CDR3, taken from reference TRBV5-6 and TRBJ1-4): DAGVTQSPTHLIKTRGQQVTLRCSPKSGHDTVSWYQQALGQGPQFIFQYYEEEERQRGNFPDRFSGHQFPNYSSELNVNALLLGDSALYLCASSRGQQNEKLFFGSGTQLSVL.

V gene TRBV3-1 (or the pseudogene TRBV3-2) combines with J gene TRBJ2-1; D is undetermined. This CDR3 region has 16 residues. Deletions cut 1 base from V and 6 bases from J, with 16 bases between. Germline assignment: CDR1 LGHDT and CDR2 YNNKEL (reference sequence). The CDR3 loop reads CASSQVMSVSINEQFF. For the CDR3, the DNA is TGTGCCAGCAGCCAAGTTATGTCGGTATCCATCAATGAGCAGTTCTTC.

The V call is TRBV5-1, the J call TRBJ1-1, with D perhaps matching TRBD1 (6 bases). V lost 4 bases and J lost 4, with 14 bases in between. The CDR3 totals 14 residues. The germline V gene encodes CDR1 SGHRS and CDR2 YFSETQ. The CDR3 bases are TGCGCCAGCAGCACACAGGGAGGGGGCACTGAAGCTTTCTTT. Its protein is CASSTQGGGTEAFF.